This record covers a single TCR beta chain. The antigen is unknown. This sample is drawn from a study of T-cell reconstitution after alpha-beta-depleted transplantation in children. The germline V gene encodes CDR1 DFQATT and CDR2 SNEGSKA (reference sequence). The germline V and J ends were trimmed by 3 bases and 7 bases, with 7 bases remaining between them. There are 12 residues in the CDR3. The library targeted TCRbeta and was prepared with unique molecular identifiers. TCRdb analysed the PCR reads with MiXCR anew, one entry per CDR3 protein. The repertoire includes around 100,000 distinct CDR3 sequences, over 9% of them detected once, and under 35% sits in the top ten. Overall study results and limits: For some patients, TCRbeta diversity was high at day 60 because of recipient T cells and thymic progenitors that survived. There were reportedly several hundred expanded graft clones from which alpha-beta T cells came about two months after transplant. Counts and diversity of T cells one year after transplant came mostly from newly produced T cells.

This material consisted of PBMCs, taken before TCRalphabeta/CD19-depleted stem cell transplant. This receptor was obtained from a boy younger than 10 with acute lymphoblastic leukemia, due to receive a stem cell transplant. The chain couples TRBV20-1 to TRBJ1-6, with D uncertain. The CDR3 region has the DNA TGCAGTGCTAGCGGGCCAAATTCACCCCTCCACTTT. Its translation is CSASGPNSPLHF.